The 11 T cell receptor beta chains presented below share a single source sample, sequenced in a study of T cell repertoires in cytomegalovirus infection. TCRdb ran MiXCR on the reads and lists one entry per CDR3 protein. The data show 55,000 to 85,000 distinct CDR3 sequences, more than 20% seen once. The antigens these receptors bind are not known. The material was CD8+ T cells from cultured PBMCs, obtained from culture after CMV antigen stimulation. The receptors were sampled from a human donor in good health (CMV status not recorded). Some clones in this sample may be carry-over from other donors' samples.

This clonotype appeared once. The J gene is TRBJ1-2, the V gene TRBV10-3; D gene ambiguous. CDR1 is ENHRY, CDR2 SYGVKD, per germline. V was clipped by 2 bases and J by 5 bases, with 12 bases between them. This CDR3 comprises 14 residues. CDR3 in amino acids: CAISEEQTSYGYTF. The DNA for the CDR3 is TGTGCCATCAGTGAGGAACAGACTTCTTATGGCTACACCTTC.

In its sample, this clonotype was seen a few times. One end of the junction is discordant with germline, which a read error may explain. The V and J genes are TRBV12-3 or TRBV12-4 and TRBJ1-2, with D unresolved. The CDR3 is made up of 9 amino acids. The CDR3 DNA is TGTGCCAGCAGTTTAGAGTCGGTTTTC. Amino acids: CASSLESVF.

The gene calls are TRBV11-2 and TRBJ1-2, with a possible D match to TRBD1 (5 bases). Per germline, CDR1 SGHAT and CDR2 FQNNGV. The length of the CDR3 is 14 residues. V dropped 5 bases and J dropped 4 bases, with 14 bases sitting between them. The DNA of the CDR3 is TGTGCCAGCAGCCCCCCGGGGGTTGTCTATGGCTACACCTTC. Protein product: CASSPPGVVYGYTF.

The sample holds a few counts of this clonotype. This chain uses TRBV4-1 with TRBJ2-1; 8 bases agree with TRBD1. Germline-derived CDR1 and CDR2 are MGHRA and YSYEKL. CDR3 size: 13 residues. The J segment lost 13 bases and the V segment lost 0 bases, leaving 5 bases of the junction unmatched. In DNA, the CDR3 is TGCGCCAGCAGCCAAGAACTAGGGACAGGACAGTTCTTC. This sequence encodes CASSQELGTGQFF.

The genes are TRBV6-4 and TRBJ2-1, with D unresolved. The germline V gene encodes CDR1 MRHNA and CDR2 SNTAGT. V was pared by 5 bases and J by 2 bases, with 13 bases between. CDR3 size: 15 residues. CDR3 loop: CASSPLPPPYNEQFF. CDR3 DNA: TGTGCCAGCAGTCCACTCCCTCCGCCCTACAATGAGCAGTTCTTC.

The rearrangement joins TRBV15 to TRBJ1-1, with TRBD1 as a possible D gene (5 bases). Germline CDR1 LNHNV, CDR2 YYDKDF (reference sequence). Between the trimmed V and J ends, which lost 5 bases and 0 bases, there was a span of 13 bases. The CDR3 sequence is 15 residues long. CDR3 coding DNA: TGTGCCACCAGCCCGGTGGGGGGAATGAACACTGAAGCTTTCTTT. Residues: CATSPVGGMNTEAFF.

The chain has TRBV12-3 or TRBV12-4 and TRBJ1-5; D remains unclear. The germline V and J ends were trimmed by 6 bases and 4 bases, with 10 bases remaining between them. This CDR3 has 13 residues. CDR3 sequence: CASSPPGNQPQHF. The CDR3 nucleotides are TGTGCCAGCAGCCCCCCGGGGAATCAGCCCCAGCATTTT.

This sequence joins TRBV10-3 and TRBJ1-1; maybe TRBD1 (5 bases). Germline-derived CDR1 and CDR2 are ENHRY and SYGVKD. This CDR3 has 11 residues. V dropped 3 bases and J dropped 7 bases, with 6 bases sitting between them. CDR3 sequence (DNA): TGTGCCATCAGTGACACAGGTGAAGCTTTCTTT. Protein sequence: CAISDTGEAFF.

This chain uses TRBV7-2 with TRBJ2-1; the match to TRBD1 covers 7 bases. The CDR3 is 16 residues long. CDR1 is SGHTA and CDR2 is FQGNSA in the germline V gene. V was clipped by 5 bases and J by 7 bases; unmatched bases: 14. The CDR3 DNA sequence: TGTGCCAGCAGCCCCTTTGCGACAGGGAGTTGGAATGAGCAGTTCTTC. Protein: CASSPFATGSWNEQFF.

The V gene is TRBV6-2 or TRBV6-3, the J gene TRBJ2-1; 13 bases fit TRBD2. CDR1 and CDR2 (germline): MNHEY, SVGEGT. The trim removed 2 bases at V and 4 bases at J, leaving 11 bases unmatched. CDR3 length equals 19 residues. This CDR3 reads CASSYEVGRLAGGYNEQFF. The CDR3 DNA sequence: TGTGCCAGCAGTTACGAAGTGGGTCGACTAGCGGGGGGATACAATGAGCAGTTCTTC.

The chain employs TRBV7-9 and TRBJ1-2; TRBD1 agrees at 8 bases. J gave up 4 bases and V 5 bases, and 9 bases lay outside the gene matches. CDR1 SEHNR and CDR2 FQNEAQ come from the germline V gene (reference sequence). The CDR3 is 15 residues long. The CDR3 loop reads CASSPGTGSLYGYTF. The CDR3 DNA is TGTGCCAGCAGCCCGGGGACAGGTTCCCTCTATGGCTACACCTTC. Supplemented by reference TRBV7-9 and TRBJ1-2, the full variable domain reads DTGVSQNPRHKITKRGQNVTFRCDPISEHNRLYWYRQTLGQGPEFLTYFQNEAQLEKSRLLSDRFSAERPKGSFSTLEIQRTEQGDSAMYLCASSPGTGSLYGYTFGSGTRLTVV.